The sequence of this TCR beta chain was determined in a study of cytomegalovirus exposure and HLA in healthy donors. The overall study: Prior work identified 95 million to 120 million unique TCR beta sequences in some 180 million T cells.

V lost 6 bases to trimming and J lost 2 bases, with 8 bases between them. Germline CDR1 and CDR2: SGHRS and YFSETQ. This CDR3 comprises 13 residues. Study outcomes and limitations: Analysis was carried out at a later point, and it linked a missense DCLRE1C variant to TCR beta V- and J-gene trimming. Productive rates of about 90% or about 30% were seen for most TCR beta V segments in an earlier analysis.

The study ran its PCR with 60 Vbeta and 13 Jbeta primers. Assay: immunoSEQ multiplex PCR; the TCRdb copy retains only in-frame clones and omits some. In the table there are 90,000 to 100,000 clones, more than 70% of which are singletons. This clone was recorded once. What it binds is unknown. Each of the donors was a healthy bone marrow donor. The TCR sequence derives from a woman between 55 and 75 years old in good health and CMV-seropositive. Specimen: PBMCs. The gene calls are TRBV5-1 and TRBJ2-2; D possibly corresponds to TRBD1 (6 bases). CDR3 coding DNA: TGCGCCAGCAAGGGGGATAACACCGGGGAGCTGTTTTTT. It translates to CASKGDNTGELFF.